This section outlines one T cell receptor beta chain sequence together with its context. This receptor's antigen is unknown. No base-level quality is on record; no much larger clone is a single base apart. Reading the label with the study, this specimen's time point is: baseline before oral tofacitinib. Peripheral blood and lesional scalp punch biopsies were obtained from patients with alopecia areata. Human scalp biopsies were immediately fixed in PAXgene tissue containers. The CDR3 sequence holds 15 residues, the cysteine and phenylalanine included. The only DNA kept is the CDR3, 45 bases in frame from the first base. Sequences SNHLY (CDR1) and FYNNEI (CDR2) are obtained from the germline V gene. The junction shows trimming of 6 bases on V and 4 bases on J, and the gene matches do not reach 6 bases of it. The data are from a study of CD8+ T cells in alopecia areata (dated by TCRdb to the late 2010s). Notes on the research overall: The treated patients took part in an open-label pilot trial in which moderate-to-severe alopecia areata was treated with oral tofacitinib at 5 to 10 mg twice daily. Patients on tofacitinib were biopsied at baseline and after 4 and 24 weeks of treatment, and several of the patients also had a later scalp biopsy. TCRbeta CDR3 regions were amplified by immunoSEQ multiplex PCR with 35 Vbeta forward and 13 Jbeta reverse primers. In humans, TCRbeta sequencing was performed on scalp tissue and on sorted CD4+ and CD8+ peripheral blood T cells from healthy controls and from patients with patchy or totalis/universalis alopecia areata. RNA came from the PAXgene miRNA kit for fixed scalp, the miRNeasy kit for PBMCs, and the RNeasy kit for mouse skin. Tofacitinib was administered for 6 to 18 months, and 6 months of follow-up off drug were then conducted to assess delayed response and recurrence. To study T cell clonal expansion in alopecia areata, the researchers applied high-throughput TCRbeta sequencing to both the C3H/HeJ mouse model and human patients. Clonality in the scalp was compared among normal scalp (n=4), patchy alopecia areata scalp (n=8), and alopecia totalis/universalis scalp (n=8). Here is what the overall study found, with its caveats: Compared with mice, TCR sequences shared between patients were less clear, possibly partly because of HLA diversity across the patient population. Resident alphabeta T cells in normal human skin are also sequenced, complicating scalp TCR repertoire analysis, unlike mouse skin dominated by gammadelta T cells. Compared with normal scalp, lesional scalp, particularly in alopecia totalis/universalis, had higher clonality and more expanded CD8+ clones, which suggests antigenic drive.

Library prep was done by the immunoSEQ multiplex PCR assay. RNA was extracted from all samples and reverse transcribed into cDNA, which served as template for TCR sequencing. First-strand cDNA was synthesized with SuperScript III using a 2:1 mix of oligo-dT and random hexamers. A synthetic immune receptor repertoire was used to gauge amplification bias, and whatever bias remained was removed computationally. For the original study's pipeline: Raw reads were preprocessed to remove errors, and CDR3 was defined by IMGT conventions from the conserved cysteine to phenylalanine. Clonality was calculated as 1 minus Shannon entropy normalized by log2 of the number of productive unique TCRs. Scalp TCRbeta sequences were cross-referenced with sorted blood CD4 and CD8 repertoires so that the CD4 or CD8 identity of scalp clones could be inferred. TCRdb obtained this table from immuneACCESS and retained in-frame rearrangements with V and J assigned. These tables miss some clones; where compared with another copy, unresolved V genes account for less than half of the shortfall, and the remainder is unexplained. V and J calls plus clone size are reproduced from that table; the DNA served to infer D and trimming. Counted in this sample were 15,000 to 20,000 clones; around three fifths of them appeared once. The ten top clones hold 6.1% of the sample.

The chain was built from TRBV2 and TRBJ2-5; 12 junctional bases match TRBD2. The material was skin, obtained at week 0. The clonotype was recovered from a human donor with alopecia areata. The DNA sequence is TGTGCCAGCAGAGAACTAGCGGGGGGAAGAGAGACCCAGTACTTC. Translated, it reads CASRELAGGRETQYF.